This T cell receptor (beta chain) was found in a study of blood T cell repertoires in COVID-19. The wider study: The study drew acute and convalescent COVID-19 samples from the United States, Italy and Spain.

Here immunoSEQ multiplex PCR was the method, and the copy in TCRdb shows in-frame clones only, minus some. The sample contains fewer than 350,000 clones, around 81% of which appear only once. Sequenced material: peripheral blood. This TCR came from a woman aged 60-70 years with active or convalescent COVID-19.

CDR3 protein: CASSANRVSNEKLFF. The DNA of the CDR3 is TGTGCCAGCAGCGCGAACAGGGTTTCTAATGAAAAACTGTTTTTT. The chain couples TRBV5-5 to TRBJ1-4, with D possibly TRBD1 on 6 matching bases. This CDR3 has 15 amino acids. Germline V gene lookup returns CDR1 SGHKS and CDR2 YYEKEE (reference sequence). Trimming took 4 bases from V and 3 from J, leaving 13 bases between them. The complete variable domain, with remaining parts taken from reference TRBV5-5 and TRBJ1-4, reads DAGVTQSPTHLIKTRGQQVTLRCSPISGHKSVSWYQQVLGQGPQFIFQYYEKEERGRGNFPDRFSARQFPNYSSELNVNALLLGDSALYLCASSANRVSNEKLFFGSGTQLSVL.